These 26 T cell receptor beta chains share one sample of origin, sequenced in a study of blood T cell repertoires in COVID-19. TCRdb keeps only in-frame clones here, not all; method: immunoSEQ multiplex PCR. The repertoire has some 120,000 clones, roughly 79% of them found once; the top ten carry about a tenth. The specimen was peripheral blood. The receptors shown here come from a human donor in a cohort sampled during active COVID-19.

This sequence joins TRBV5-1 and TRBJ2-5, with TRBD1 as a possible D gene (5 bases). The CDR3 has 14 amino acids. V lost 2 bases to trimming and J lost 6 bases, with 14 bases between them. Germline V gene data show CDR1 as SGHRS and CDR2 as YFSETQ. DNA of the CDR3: TGCGCCAGCAGCTTACTTCAGGGTGGACAGACCCAGTACTTC. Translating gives CASSLLQGGQTQYF.

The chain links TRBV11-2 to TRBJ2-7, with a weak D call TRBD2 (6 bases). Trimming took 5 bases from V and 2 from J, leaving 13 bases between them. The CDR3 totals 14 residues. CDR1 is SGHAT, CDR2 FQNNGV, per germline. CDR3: CASSPGGATYEQYF. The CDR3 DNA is TGTGCCAGCAGCCCCGGAGGGGCAACCTACGAGCAGTACTTC.

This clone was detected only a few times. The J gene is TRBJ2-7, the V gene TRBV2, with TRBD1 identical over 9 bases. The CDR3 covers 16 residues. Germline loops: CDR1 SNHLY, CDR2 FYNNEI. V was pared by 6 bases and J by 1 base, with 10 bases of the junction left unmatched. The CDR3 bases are TGTGCCAGCAGCCCGGGACAGGGTGGGAGGTCCTACGAGCAGTACTTC. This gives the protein CASSPGQGGRSYEQYF.

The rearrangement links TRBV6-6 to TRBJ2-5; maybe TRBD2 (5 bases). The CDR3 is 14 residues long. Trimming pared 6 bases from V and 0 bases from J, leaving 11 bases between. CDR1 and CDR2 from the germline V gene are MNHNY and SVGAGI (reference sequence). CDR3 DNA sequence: TGTGCCAGCAGAGGAGCCGGGGACCAAGAGACCCAGTACTTC. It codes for CASRGAGDQETQYF.

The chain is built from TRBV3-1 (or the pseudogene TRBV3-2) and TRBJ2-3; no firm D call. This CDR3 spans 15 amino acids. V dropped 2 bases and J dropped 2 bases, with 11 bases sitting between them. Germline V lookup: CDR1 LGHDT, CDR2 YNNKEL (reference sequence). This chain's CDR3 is CASSQQGEYTDTQYF. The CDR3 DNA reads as TGTGCCAGCAGCCAACAAGGAGAATACACAGATACGCAGTATTTT.

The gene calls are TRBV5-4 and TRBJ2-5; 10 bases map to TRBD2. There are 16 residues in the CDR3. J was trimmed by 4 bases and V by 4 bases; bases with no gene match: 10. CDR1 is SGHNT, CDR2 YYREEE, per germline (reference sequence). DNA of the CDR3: TGTGCCAGCAGCCGGGGACTAGCGCAGGGAGGAGAGACCCAGTACTTC. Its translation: CASSRGLAQGGETQYF.

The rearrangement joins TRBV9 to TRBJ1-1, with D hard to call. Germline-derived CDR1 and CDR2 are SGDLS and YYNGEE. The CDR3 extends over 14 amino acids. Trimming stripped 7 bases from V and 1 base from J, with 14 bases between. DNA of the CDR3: TGTGCCAGCTCGCGGCAGTCACAGAACACTGAAGCTTTCTTT. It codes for CASSRQSQNTEAFF.

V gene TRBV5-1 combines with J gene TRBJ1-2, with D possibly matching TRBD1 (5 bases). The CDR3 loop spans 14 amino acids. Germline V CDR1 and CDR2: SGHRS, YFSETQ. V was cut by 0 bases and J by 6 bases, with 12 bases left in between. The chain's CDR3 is CASSLARRGNGYTF. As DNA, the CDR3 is TGCGCCAGCAGCTTGGCCAGGAGGGGAAATGGCTACACCTTC.

The CDR3 protein is CASSPRAYEQYF. DNA of the CDR3: TGTGCCAGCAGCCCGCGGGCCTACGAGCAGTACTTC. V and J are TRBV7-9 and TRBJ2-7; D perhaps matches TRBD2 (5 bases). The CDR3 spans 12 residues. With 5 bases removed from V and 2 bases from J, the gap between germline ends came to 7 bases. Germline values: CDR1 SEHNR, CDR2 FQNEAQ (reference sequence).

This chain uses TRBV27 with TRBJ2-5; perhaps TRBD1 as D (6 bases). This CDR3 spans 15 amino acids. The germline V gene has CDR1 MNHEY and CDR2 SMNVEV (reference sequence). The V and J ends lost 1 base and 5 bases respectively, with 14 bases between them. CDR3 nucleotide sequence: TGTGCCAGCAGTTTATACCTACAGGGTGGGGAGACCCAGTACTTC. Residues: CASSLYLQGGETQYF.

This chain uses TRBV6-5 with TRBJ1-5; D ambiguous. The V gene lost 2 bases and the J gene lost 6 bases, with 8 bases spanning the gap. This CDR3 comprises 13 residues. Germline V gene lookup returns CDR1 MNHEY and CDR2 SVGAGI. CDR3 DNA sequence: TGTGCCAGCAGTTACGGCCCCCGTCAGCCCCAGCATTTT. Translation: CASSYGPRQPQHF.

The CDR3 DNA reads TGTGCCAGCAGCGGGACAGGGGAGGGAGAGACCCAGTACTTC. It translates to CASSGTGEGETQYF. The chain employs TRBV5-4 and TRBJ2-5; 10 positions agree with TRBD1. This CDR3 spans 14 amino acids. V shed 4 bases, J shed 4 bases, and the junction held 4 bases outside the gene matches. Germline CDR1 is SGHNT and CDR2 is YYREEE (reference sequence). The full variable domain, with the rest looked up from reference TRBV5-4 and TRBJ2-5, is ETGVTQSPTHLIKTRGQQVTLRCSSQSGHNTVSWYQQALGQGPQFIFQYYREEENGRGNFPPRFSGLQFPNYSSELNVNALELDDSALYLCASSGTGEGETQYFGPGTRLLVL.

The CDR3 DNA reads TGTGCCAGCAGCGCCCTAGCGGACTCCTACGAGCAGTACTTC. Amino acid sequence: CASSALADSYEQYF. The rearrangement uses TRBV28 and TRBJ2-7; 7 bases agree with TRBD2. Trimming took 6 bases from V and 0 from J; bases not matched to a gene: 5. CDR3 length: 14 residues. Germline CDR1 is MDHEN and CDR2 is SYDVKM.

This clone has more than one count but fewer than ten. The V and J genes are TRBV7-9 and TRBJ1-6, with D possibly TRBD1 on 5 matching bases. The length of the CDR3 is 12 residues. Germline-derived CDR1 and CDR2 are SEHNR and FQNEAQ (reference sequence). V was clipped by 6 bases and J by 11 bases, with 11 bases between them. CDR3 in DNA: TGTGCCAGCAGAACTGACAGCGCACCCCTCCACTTT. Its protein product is CASRTDSAPLHF.

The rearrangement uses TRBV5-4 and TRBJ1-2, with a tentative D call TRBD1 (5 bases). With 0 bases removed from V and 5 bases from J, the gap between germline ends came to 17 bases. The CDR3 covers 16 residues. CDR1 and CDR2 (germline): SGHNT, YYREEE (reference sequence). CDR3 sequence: CASSLEVGREGYGYTF. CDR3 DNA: TGTGCCAGCAGCTTGGAGGTTGGCAGGGAGGGTTATGGCTACACCTTC.

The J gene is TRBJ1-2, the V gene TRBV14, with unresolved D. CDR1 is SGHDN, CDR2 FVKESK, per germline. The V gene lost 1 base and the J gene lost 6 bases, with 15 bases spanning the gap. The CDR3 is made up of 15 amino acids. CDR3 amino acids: CASSQAPGTLHGYTF. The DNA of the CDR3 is TGTGCCAGCAGCCAAGCACCGGGTACACTACATGGCTACACCTTC.

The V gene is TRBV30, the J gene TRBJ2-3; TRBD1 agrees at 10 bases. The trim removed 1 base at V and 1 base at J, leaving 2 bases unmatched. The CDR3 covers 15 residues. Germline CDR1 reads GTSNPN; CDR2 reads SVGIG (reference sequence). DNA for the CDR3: TGTGCCTGGAGTGCCGGGACAGGGGGCACAGATACGCAGTATTTT. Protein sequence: CAWSAGTGGTDTQYF. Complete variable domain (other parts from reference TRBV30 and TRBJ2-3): SQTIHQWPATLVQPVGSPLSLECTVEGTSNPNLYWYRQAAGRGLQLLFYSVGIGQISSEVPQNLSASRPQDRQFILSSKKLLLSDSGFYLCAWSAGTGGTDTQYFGPGTRLTVL.

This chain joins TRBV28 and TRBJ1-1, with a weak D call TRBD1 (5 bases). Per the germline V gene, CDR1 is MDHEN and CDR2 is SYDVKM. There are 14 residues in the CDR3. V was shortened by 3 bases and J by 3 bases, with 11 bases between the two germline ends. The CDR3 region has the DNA TGTGCCAGCAGTTTGGGCAGGGAGGACACTGAAGCTTTCTTT. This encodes CASSLGREDTEAFF.

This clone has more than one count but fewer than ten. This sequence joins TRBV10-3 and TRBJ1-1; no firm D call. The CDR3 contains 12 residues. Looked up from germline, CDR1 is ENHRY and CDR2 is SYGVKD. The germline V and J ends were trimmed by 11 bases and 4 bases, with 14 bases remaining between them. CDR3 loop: CALPASGTEAFF. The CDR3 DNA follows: TGTGCCCTTCCCGCCTCGGGCACTGAAGCTTTCTTT.

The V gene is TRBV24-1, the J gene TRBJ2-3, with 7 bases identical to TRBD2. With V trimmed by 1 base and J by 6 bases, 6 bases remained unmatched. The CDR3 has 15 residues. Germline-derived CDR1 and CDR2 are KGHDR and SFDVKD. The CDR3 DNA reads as TGTGCCACCAGTGATTTAAGCGGGACTAAGGATACGCAGTATTTT. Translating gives CATSDLSGTKDTQYF.

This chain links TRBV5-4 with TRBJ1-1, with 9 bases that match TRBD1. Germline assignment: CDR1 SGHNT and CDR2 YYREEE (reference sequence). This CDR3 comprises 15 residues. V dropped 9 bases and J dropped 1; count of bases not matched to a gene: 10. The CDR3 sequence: CATNPTGGRNTEAFF. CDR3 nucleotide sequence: TGTGCCACCAATCCGACAGGGGGTCGGAACACTGAAGCTTTCTTT.

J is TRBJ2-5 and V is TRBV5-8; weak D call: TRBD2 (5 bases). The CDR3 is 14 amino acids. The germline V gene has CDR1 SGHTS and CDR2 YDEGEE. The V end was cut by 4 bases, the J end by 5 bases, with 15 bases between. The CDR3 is CASSPGIAWETQYF. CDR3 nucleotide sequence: TGTGCCAGCAGCCCGGGGATAGCCTGGGAGACCCAGTACTTC. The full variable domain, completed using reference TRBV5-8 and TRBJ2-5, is EAGVTQSPTHLIKTRGQQATLRCSPISGHTSVYWYQQALGLGLQFLLWYDEGEERNRGNFPPRFSGRQFPNYSSELNVNALELEDSALYLCASSPGIAWETQYFGPGTRLLVL.

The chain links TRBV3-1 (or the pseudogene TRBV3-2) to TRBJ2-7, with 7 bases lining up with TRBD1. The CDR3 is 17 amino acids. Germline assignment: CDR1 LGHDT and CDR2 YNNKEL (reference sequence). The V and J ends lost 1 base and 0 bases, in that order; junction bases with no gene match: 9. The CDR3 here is CASSQGSPRQGSYEQYF. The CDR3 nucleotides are TGTGCCAGCAGCCAAGGATCACCCCGACAGGGCTCCTACGAGCAGTACTTC.

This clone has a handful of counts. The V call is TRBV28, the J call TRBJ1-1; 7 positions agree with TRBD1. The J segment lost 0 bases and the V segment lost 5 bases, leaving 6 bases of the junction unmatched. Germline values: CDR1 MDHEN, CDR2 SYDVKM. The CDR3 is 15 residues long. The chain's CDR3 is CASSTYRGMNTEAFF. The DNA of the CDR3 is TGTGCCAGCAGTACATACAGGGGAATGAACACTGAAGCTTTCTTT.

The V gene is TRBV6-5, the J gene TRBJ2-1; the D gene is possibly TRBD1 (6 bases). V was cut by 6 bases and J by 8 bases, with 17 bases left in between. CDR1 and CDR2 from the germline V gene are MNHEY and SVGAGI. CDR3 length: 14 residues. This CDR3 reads CASSVQQGRHEQFF. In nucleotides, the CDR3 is TGTGCCAGCAGCGTCCAACAGGGTCGCCATGAGCAGTTCTTC.

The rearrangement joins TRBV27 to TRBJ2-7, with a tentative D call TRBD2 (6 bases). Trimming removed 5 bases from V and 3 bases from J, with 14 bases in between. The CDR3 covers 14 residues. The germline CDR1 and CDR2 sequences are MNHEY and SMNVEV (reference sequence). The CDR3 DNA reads TGTGCCAGCAGTCCCGCGGGAATCGGCTACGAGCAGTACTTC. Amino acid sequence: CASSPAGIGYEQYF.